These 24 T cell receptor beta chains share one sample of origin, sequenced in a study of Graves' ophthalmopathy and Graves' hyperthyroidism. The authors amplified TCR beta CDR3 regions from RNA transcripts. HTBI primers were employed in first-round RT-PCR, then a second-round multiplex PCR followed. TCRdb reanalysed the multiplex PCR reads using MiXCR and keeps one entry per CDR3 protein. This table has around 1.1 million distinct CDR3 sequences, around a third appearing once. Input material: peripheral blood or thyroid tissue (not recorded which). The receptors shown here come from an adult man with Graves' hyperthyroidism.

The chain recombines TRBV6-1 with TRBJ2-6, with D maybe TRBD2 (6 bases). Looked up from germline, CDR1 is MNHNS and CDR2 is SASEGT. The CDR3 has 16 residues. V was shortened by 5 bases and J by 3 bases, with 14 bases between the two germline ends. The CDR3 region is CASSTRTISGANVLTF. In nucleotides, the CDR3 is TGTGCCAGCAGTACAAGGACTATTAGTGGGGCCAACGTCCTGACTTTC.

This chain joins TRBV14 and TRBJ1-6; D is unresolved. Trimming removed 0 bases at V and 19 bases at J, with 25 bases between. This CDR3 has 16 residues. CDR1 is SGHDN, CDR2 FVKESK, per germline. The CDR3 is CASSQDHRQALSPPHF. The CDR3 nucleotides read TGTGCCAGCAGCCAAGATCACCGTCAAGCCCTTTCACCCCCTCACTTT.

The CDR3 DNA follows: TGTGCCACCAGCCATATACTGACCGGGACAGGGGTTCGCGATCCTGAAGCTTTCTTT. Residues: CATSHILTGTGVRDPEAFF. The V and J genes are TRBV15 and TRBJ1-1, with 10 bases identical to TRBD1. Germline V lookup: CDR1 LNHNV, CDR2 YYDKDF (reference sequence). V dropped 5 bases and J dropped 6; count of bases not matched to a gene: 21. This CDR3 region has 19 residues.

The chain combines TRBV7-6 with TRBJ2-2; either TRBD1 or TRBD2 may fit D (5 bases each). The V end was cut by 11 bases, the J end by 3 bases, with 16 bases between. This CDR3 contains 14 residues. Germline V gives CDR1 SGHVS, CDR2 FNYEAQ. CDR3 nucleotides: TGTGCCTCAGGTGGGACGAGCCACACCGGGGAGCTGTTTTTT. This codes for CASGGTSHTGELFF.

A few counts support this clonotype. CDR3 DNA sequence: TGCGCCAGCAGCCATTGGGGTATTTCCTACGAGCAGTACTTC. It yields the protein CASSHWGISYEQYF. The V gene is TRBV4-3, the J gene TRBJ2-7; no clear D. The CDR3 is made up of 14 amino acids. Germline V gene lookup returns CDR1 LGHNA and CDR2 YSLEER. V was cut by 3 bases and J by 1 base, with 10 bases left in between.

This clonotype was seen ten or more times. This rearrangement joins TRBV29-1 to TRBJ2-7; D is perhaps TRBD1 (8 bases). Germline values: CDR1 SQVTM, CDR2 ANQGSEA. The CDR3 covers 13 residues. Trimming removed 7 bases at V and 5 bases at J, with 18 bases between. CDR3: CSASGQGAHEQYF. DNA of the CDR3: TGCAGCGCTAGCGGACAGGGTGCCCACGAGCAGTACTTC.

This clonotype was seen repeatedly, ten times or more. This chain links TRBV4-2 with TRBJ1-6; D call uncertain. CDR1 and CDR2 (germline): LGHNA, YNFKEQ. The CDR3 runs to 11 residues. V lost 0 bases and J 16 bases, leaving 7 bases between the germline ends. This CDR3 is CASSQEGQLHF. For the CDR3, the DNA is TGTGCCAGCAGCCAAGAAGGTCAGCTCCACTTT.

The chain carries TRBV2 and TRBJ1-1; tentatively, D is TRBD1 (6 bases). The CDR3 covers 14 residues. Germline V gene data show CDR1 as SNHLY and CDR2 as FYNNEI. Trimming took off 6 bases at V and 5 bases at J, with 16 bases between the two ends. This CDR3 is CASRQRQGLTEAFF. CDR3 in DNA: TGTGCCAGCAGGCAGCGGCAGGGGTTAACTGAAGCTTTCTTT.

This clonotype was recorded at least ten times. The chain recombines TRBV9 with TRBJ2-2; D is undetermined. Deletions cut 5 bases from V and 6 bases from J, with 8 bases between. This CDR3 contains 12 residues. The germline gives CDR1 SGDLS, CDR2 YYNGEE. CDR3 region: CASSPPAGELFF. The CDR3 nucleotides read TGTGCCAGCAGTCCCCCGGCCGGGGAGCTGTTTTTT.

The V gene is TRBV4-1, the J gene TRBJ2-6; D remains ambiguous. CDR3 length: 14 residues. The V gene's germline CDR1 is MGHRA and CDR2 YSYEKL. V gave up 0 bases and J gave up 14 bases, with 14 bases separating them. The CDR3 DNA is TGCGCCAGCAGCCAAGAAAGCCAACTTTCACTCCTGACTTTC. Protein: CASSQESQLSLLTF.

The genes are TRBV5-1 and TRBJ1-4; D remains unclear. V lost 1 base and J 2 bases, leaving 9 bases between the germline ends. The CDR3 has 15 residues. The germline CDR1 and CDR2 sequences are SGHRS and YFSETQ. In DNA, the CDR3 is TGCGCCAGCAGCTTGAGCCCGTTGACTAATGAAAAACTGTTTTTT. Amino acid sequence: CASSLSPLTNEKLFF.

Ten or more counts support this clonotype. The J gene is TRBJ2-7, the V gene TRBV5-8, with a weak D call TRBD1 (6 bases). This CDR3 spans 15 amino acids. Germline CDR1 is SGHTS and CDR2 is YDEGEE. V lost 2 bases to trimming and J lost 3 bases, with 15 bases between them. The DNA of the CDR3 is TGTGCCAGCAGCTTCGTACAGGGAAGGAGCTACGAGCAGTACTTC. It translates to CASSFVQGRSYEQYF. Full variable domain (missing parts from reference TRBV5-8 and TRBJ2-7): EAGVTQSPTHLIKTRGQQATLRCSPISGHTSVYWYQQALGLGLQFLLWYDEGEERNRGNFPPRFSGRQFPNYSSELNVNALELEDSALYLCASSFVQGRSYEQYFGPGTRLTVT.

The CDR3: CASSQDMGRGNSPLHF. CDR3 in DNA: TGTGCCAGCAGCCAAGATATGGGCCGAGGTAATTCACCCCTCCACTTT. The V and J genes are TRBV9 and TRBJ1-6; D unresolved. This CDR3 is built from 16 residues. Trimming took 4 bases from V and 6 from J, leaving 17 bases between them. From germline, CDR1 is SGDLS and CDR2 YYNGEE.

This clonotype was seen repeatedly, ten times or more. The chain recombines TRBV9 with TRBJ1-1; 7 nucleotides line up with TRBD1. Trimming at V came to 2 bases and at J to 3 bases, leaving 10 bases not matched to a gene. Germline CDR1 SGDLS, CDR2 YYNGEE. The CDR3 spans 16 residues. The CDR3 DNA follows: TGTGCCAGCAGCGTTGGGCTACAGGGGACCGACACTGAAGCTTTCTTT. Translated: CASSVGLQGTDTEAFF.

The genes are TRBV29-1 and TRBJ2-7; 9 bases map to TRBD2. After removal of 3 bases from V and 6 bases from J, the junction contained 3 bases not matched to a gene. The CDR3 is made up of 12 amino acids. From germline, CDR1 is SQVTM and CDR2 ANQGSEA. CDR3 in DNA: TGCAGCGTTGAGGCTAGCGGGATCGAGCAGTACTTC. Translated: CSVEASGIEQYF.

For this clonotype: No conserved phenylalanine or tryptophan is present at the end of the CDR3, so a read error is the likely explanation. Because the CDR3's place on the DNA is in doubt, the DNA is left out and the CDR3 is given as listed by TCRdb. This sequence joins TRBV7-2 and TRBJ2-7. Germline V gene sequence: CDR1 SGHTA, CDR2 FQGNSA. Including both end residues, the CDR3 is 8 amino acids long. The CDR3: CASSTTVS.

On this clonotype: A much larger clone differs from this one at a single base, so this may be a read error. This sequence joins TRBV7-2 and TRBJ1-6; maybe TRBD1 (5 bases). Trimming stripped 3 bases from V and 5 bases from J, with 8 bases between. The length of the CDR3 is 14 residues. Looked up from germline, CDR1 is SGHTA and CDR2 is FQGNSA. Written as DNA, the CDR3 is TGTGCCAGCAGCTTGGGGCGGGATAATTCACCCCTCCACTTT. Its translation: CASSLGRDNSPLHF.

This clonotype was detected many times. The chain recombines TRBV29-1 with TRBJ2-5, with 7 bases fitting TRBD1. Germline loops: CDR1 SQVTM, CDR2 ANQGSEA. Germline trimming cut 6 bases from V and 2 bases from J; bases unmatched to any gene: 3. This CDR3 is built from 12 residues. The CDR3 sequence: CSVHRGQETQYF. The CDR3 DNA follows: TGCAGCGTCCACAGGGGTCAAGAGACCCAGTACTTC.

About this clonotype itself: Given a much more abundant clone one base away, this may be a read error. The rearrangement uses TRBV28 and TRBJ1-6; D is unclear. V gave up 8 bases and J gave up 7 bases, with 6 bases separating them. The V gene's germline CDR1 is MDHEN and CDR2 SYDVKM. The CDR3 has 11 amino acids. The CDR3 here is CASQENSPLHF. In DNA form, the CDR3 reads TGTGCCAGCCAGGAAAATTCACCCCTCCACTTT.

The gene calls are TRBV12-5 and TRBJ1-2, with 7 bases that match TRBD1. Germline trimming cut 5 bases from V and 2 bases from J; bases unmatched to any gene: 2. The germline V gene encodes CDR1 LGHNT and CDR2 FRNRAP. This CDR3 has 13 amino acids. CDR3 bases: TGTGCTAGTGGTACGGGACAGAACTATGGCTACACCTTC. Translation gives CASGTGQNYGYTF.

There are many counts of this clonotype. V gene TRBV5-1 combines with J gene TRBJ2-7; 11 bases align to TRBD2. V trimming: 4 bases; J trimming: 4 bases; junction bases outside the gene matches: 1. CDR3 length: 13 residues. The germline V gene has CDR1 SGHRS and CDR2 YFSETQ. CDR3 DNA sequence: TGCGCCAGCAGCACTAGCGGGAGTTACGAGCAGTACTTC. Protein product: CASSTSGSYEQYF. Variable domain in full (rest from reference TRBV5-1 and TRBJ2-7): KAGVTQTPRYLIKTRGQQVTLSCSPISGHRSVSWYQQTPGQGLQFLFEYFSETQRNKGNFPGRFSGRQFSNSRSEMNVSTLELGDSALYLCASSTSGSYEQYFGPGTRLTVT.

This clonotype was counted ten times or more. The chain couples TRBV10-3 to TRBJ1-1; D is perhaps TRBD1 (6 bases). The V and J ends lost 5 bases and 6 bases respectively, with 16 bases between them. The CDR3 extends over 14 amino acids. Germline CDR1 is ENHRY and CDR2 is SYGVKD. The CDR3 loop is CAISWPGGPAEAFF. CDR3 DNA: TGTGCCATCAGTTGGCCCGGGGGGCCCGCTGAAGCTTTCTTT.

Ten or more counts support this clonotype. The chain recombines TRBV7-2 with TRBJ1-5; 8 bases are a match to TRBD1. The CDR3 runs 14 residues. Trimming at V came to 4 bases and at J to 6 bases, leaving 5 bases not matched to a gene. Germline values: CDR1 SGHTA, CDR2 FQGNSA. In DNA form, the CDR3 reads TGTGCCAGCAGCTGGCAGGGGGCCGGTCAGCCCCAGCATTTT. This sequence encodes CASSWQGAGQPQHF.

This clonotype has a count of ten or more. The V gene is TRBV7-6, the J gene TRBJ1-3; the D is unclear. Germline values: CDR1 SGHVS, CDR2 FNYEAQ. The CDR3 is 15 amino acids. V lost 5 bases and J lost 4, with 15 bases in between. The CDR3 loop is CASSPESVRGNTIYF. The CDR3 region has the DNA TGTGCCAGCAGCCCGGAAAGTGTGCGAGGAAACACCATATATTTT.